This T cell receptor beta chain originates from a study of beta chain features in type 1 diabetes. Sorting based on CD45RO/CCR7/CD25/CD127/CD95/CD27 separated CD4+ naive, central memory, regulatory and stem cell-like memory cells. As regards this clone: Its specificity is unknown.

Isolated RNA was reverse transcribed in full, so expressed TCRB transcripts were sequenced. Sequenced naive, central memory and regulatory T cell samples produced an average of about 3.57 million reads. Using immunoSEQ multiplex PCR, the repertoire was profiled, and TCRdb retains in-frame clones only, with some absent. The table shows hundreds of thousands of clones, with more than 12% occurring only once. Study-wide results and limits: Naive, central memory and Treg TCRB repertoires appeared more alike in patients than in healthy donors. Moderately but significantly shorter TCRB CDR3s were found in Type 1 diabetes patients in all four CD4+ subsets.

Germline V gene lookup returns CDR1 SGHTA and CDR2 FQGNSA. V was trimmed by 2 bases and J by 1 base, leaving 16 bases between them. This CDR3 has 17 amino acids. This TCR derives from a man between 18 and 29 years old with type 1 diabetes. The specimen sequenced was naive CD4+ T cells from blood. V gene TRBV7-2 combines with J gene TRBJ2-3; no definite D call. CDR3 sequence reads: CASSLFADLRGTDTQYF. The DNA for the CDR3 is TGTGCCAGCAGCTTATTTGCCGATCTCCGGGGCACAGATACGCAGTATTTT.